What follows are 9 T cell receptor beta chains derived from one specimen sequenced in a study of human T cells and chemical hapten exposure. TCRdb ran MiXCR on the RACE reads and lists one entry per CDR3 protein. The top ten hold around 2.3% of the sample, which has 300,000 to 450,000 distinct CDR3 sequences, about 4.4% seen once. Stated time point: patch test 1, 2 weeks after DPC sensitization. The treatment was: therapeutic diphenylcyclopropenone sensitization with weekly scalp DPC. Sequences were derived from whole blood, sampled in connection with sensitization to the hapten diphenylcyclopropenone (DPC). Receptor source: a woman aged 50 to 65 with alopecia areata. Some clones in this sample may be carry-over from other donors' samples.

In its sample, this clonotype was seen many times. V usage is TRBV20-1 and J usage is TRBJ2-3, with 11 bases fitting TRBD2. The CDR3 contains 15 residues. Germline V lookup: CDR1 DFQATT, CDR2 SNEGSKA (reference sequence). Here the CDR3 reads CSCSARLAGTDTQYF. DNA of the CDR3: TGCAGCTGCAGCGCTAGACTAGCGGGGACAGATACGCAGTATTTT.

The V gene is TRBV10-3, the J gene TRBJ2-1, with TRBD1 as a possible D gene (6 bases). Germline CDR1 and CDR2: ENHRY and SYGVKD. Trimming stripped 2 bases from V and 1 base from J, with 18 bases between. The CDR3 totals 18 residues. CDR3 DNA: TGTGCCATCAGTGAGGCTGACAGGTTCCCCAGGTCCTACAATGAGCAGTTCTTC. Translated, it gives CAISEADRFPRSYNEQFF.

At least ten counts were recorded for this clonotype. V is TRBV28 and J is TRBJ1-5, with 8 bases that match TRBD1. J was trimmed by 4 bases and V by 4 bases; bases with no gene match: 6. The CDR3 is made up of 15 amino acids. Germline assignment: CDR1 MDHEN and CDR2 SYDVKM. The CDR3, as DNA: TGTGCCAGCAGTTCGGGACAGGCGACGAATCAGCCCCAGCATTTT. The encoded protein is CASSSGQATNQPQHF.

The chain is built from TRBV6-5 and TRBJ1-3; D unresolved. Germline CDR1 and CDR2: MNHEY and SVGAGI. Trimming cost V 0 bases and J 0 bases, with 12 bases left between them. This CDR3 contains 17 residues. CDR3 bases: TGTGCCAGCAGTTACTCGATCGGCTTGAGCTCTGGAAACACCATATATTTT. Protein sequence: CASSYSIGLSSGNTIYF.

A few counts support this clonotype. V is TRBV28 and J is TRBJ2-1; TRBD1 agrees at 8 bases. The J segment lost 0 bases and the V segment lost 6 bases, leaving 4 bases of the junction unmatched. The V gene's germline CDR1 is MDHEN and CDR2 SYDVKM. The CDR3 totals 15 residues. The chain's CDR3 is CASRQGDSSYNEQFF. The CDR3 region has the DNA TGTGCCAGCAGACAGGGGGACAGCTCCTACAATGAGCAGTTCTTC.

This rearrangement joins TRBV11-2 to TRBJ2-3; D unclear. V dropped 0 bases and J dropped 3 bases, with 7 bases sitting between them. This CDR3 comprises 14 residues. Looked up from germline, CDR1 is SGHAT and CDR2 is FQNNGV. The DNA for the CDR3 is TGTGCCAGCAGCTTAGACCTATGGACAGATACGCAGTATTTT. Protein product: CASSLDLWTDTQYF.

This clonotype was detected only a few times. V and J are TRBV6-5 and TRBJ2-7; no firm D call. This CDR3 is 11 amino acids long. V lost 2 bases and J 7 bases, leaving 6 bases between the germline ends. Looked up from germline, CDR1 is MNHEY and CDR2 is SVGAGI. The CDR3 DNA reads TGTGCCAGCAGTTACGGGCGGGAGCAGTACTTC. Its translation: CASSYGREQYF.

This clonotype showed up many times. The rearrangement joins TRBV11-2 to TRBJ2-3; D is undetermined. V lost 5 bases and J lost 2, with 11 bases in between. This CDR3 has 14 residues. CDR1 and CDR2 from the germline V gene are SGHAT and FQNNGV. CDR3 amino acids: CASSRLDPTDTQYF. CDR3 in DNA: TGTGCCAGCAGCAGACTCGATCCCACAGATACGCAGTATTTT.

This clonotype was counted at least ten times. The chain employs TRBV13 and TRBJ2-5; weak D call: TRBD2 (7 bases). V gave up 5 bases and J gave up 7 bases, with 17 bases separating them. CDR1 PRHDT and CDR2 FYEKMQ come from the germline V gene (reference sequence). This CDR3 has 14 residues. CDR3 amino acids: CASSLEGGSGTQYF. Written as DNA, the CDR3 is TGTGCCAGCAGCCTGGAGGGGGGGTCCGGGACCCAGTACTTC.